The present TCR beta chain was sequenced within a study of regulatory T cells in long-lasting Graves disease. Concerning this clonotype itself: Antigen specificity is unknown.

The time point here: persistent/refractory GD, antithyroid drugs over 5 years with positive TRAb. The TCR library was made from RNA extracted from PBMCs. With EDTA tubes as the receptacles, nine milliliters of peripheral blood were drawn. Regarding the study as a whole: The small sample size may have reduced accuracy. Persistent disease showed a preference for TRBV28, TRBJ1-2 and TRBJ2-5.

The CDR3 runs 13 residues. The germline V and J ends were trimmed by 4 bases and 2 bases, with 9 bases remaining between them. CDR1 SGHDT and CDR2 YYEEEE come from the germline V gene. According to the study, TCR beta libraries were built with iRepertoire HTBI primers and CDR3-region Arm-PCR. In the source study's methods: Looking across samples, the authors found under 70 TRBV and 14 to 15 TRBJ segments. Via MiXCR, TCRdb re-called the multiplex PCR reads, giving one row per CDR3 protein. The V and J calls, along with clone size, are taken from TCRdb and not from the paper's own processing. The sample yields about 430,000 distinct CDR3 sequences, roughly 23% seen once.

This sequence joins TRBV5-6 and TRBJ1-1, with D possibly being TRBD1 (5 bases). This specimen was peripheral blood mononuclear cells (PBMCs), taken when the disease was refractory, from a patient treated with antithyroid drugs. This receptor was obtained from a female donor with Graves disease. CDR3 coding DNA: TGTGCCAGCAGCGGACACCCCAACACTGAAGCTTTCTTT. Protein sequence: CASSGHPNTEAFF.